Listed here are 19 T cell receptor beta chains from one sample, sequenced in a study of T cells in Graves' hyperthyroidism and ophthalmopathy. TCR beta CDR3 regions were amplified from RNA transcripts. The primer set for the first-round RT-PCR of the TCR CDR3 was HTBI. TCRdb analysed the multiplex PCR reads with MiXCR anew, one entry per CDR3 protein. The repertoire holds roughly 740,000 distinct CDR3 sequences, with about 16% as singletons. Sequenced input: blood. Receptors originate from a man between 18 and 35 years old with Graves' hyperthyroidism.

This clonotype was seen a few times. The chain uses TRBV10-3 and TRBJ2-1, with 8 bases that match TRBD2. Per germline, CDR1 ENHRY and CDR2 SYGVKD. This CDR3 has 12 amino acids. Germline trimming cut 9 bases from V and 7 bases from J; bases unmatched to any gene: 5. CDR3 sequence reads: CAMRTSRNEQFF. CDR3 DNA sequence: TGTGCCATGCGGACTAGCCGGAATGAGCAGTTCTTC.

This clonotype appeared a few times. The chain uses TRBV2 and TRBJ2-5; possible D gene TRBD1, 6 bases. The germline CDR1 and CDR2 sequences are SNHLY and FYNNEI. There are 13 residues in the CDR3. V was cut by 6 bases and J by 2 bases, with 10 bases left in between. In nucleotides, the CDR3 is TGTGCCAGCAGGAGGGACACGCAAGAGACCCAGTACTTC. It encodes CASRRDTQETQYF. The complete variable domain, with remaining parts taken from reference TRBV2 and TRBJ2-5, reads EPEVTQTPSHQVTQMGQEVILRCVPISNHLYFYWYRQILGQKVEFLVSFYNNEISEKSEIFDDQFSVERPDGSNFTLKIRSTKLEDSAMYFCASRRDTQETQYFGPGTRLLVL.

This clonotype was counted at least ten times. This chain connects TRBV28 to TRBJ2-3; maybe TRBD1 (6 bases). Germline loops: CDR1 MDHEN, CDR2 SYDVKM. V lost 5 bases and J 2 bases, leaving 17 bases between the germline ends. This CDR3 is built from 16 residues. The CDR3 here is CASSHRQADDTDTQYF. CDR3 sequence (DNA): TGTGCCAGCAGTCACCGACAGGCCGACGACACAGATACGCAGTATTTT.

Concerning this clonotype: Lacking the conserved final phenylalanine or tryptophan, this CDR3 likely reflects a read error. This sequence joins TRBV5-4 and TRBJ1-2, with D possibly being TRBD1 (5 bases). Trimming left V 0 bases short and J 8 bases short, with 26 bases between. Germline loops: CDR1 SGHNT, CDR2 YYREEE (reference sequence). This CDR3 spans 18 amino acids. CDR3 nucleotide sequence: TGTGCCAGCAGCTTGGATCGGCCCGGTTACAGGAACCTCTACGGCTACACCCTC. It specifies CASSLDRPGYRNLYGYTL.

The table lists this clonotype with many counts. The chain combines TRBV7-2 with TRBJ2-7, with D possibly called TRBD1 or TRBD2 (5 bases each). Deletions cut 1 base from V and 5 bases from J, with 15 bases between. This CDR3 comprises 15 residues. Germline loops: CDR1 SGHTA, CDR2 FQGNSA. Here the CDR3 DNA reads TGTGCCAGCAGCTTAGGGGGGACGGTCTCTCACGAGCAGTACTTC. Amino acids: CASSLGGTVSHEQYF.

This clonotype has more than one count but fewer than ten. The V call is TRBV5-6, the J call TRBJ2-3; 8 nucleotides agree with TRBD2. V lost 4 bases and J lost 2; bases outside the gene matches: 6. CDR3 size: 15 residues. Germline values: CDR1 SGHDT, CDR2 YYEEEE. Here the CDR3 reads CASSSPAGVTDTQYF. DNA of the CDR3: TGTGCCAGCAGCAGTCCAGCGGGGGTCACAGATACGCAGTATTTT.

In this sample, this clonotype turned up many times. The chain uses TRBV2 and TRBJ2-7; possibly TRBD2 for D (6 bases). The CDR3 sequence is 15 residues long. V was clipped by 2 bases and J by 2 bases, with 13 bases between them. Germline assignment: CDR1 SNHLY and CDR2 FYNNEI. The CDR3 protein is CASSERDSGTYEQYF. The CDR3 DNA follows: TGTGCCAGCAGTGAAAGGGATAGCGGAACCTACGAGCAGTACTTC.

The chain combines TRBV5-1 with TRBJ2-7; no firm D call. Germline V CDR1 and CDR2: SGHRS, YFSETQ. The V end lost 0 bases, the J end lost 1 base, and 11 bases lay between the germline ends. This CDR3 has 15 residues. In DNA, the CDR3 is TGCGCCAGCAGCTTGGCCTATGACACTTCCTACGAGCAGTACTTC. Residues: CASSLAYDTSYEQYF.

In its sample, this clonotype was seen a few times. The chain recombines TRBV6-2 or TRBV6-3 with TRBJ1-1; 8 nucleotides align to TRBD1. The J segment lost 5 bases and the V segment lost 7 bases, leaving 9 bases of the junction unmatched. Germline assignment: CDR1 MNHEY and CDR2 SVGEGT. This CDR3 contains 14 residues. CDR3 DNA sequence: TGTGCCAGCAACCCAACAGGGGGGCGTACTGAAGCTTTCTTT. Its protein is CASNPTGGRTEAFF.

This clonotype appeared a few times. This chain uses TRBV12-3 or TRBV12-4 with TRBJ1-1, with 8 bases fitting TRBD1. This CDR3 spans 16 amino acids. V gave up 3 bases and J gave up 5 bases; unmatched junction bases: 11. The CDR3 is CASSFVAGGVLTEAFF. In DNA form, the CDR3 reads TGTGCCAGCAGTTTTGTGGCAGGGGGCGTTTTAACTGAAGCTTTCTTT.

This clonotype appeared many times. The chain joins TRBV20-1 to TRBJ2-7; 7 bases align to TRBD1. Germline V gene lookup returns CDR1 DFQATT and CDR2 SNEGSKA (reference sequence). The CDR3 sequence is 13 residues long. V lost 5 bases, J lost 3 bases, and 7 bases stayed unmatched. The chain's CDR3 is CSAHEGTVYEQYF. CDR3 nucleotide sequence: TGCAGTGCTCATGAAGGGACAGTCTACGAGCAGTACTTC.

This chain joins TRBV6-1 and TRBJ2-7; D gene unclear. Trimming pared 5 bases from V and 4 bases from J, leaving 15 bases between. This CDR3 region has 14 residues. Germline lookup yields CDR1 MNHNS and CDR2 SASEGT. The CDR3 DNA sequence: TGTGCCAGCAGTCGAAAGGCAGACAAATACGAGCAGTACTTC. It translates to CASSRKADKYEQYF.

DNA for the CDR3: TGTGCCAGCAGCTTGCTAGCGGGAGGCCAGGGGGGCAACAATGAGCAGTTCTTC. As protein: CASSLLAGGQGGNNEQFF. V is TRBV7-7 and J is TRBJ2-1, with 11 bases identical to TRBD2. Per germline, CDR1 SSHAT and CDR2 FNYEAQ (reference sequence). The CDR3 is 18 amino acids. After removal of 3 bases from V and 5 bases from J, the junction contained 12 bases not matched to a gene.

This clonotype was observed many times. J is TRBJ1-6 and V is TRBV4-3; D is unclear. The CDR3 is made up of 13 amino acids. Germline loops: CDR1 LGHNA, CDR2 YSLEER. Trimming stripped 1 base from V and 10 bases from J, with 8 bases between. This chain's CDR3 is CASSQGGRSPLHF. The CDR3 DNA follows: TGCGCCAGCAGCCAAGGCGGCCGGTCACCCCTCCACTTT.

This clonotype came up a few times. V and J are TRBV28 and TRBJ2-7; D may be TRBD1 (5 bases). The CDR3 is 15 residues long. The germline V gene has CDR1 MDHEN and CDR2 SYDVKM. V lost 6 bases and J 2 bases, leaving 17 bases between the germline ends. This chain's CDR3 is CASSPGLTAAYEQYF. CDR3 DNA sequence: TGTGCCAGCAGCCCAGGGTTGACGGCCGCCTACGAGCAGTACTTC.

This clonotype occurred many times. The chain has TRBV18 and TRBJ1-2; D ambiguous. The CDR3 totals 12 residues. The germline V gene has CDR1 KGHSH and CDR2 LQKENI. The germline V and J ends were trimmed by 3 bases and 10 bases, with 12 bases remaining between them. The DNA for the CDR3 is TGTGCCAGCTCACCCGGGCCAAGGGACTACACCTTC. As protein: CASSPGPRDYTF. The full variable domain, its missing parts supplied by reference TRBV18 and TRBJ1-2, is NAGVMQNPRHLVRRRGQEARLRCSPMKGHSHVYWYRQLPEEGLKFMVYLQKENIIDESGMPKERFSAEFPKEGPSILRIQQVVRGDSAAYFCASSPGPRDYTFGSGTRLTVV.

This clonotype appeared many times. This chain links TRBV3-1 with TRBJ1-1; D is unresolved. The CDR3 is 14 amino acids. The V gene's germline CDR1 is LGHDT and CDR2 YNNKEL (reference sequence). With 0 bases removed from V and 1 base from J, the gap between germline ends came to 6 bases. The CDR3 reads CASSQDYRNTEAFF. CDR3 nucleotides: TGTGCCAGCAGCCAAGATTACCGGAACACTGAAGCTTTCTTT.

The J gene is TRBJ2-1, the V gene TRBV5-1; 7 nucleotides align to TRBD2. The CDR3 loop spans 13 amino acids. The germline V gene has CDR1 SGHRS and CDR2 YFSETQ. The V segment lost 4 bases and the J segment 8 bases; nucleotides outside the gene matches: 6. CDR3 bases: TGCGCCAGCAGCCTTGGGACTATCGATGAGCAGTTCTTC. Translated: CASSLGTIDEQFF.

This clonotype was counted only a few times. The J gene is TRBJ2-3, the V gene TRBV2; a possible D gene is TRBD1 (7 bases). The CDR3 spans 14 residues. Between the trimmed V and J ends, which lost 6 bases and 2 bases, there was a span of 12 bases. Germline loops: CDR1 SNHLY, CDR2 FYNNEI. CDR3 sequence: CASRRGQLTDTQYF. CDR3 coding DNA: TGTGCCAGCAGGCGGGGACAGCTCACAGATACGCAGTATTTT.